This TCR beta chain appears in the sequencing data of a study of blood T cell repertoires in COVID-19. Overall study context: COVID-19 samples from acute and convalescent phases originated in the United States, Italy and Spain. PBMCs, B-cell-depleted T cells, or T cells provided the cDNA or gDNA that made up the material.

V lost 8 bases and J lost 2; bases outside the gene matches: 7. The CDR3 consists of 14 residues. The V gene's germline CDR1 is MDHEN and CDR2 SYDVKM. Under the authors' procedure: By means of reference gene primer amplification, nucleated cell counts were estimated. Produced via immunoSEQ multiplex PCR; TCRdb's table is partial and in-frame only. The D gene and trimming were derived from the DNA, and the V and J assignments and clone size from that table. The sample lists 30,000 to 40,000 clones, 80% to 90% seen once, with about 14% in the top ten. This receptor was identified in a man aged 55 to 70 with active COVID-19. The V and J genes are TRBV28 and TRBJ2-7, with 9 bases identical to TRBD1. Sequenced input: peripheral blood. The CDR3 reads CASLLGTGPYEQYF. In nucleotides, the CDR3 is TGTGCCAGCCTTCTAGGGACAGGGCCCTACGAGCAGTACTTC.